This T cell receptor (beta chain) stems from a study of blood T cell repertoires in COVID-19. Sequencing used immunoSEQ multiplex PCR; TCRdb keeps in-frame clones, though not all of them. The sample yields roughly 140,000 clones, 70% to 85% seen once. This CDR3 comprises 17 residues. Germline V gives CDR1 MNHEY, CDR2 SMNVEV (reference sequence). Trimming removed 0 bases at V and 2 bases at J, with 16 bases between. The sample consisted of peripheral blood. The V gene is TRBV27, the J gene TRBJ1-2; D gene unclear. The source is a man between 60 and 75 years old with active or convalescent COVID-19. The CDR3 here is CASSLSGLMNRNYGYTF. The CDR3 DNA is TGTGCCAGCAGTTTATCGGGTTTGATGAACAGAAACTATGGCTACACCTTC.